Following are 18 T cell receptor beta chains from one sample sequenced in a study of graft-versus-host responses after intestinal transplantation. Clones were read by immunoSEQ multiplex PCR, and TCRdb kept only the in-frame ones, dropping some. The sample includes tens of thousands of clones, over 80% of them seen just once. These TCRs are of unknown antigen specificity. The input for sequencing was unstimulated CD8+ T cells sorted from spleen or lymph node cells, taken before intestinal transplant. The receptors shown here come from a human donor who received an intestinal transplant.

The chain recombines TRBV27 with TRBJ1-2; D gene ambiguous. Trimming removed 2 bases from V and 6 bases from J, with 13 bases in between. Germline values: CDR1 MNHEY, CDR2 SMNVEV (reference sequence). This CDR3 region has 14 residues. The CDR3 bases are TGTGCCAGCAGTTTACGGGCCAGCCATGATGGCTACACCTTC. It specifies CASSLRASHDGYTF.

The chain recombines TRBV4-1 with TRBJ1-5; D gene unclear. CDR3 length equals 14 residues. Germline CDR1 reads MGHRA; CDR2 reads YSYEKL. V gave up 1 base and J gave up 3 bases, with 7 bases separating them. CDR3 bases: TGCGCCAGCAGCCAAGTTTTCTCCAATCAGCCCCAGCATTTT. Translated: CASSQVFSNQPQHF.

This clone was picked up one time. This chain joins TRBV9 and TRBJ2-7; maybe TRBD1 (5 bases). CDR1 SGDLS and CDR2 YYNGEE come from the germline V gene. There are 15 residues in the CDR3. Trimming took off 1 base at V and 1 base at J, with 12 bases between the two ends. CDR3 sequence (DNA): TGTGCCAGCAGCGTAACCGACAGCTGGTCCTACGAGCAGTACTTC. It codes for CASSVTDSWSYEQYF.

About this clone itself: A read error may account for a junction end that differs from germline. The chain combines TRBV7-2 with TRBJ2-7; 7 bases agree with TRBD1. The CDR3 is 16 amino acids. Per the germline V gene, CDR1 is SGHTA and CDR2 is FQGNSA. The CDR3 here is CASRLVPGTDSYEQYF. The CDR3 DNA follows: TGTGCCAGCAGGTTAGTCCCCGGGACAGATTCCTACGAGCAGTACTTC.

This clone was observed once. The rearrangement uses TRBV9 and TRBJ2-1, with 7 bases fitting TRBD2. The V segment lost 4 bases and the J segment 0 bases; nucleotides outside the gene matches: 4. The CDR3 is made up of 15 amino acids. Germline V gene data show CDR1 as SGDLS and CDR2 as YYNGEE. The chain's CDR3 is CASSPGGISYNEQFF. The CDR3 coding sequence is TGTGCCAGCAGCCCCGGGGGGATCTCCTACAATGAGCAGTTCTTC.

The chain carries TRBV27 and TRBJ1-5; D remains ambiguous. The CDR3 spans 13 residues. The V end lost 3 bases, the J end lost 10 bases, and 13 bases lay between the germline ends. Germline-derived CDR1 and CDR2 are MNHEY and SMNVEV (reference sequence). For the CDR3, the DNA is TGTGCCAGCAGTTTTGAGGTCGACGGTCCCCAGCATTTT. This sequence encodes CASSFEVDGPQHF.

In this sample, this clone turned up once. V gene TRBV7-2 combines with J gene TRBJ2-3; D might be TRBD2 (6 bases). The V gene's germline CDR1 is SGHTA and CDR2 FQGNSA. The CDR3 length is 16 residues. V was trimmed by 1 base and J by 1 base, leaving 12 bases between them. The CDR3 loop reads CASSLGALARTDTQYF. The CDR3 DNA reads TGTGCCAGCAGCTTAGGAGCCCTAGCGCGCACAGATACGCAGTATTTT.

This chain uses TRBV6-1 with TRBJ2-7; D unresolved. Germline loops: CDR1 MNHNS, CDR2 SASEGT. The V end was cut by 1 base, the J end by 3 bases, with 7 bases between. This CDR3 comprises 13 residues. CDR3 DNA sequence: TGTGCCAGCAGTGAAGACAGTTTCTACGAGCAGTACTTC. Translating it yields CASSEDSFYEQYF.

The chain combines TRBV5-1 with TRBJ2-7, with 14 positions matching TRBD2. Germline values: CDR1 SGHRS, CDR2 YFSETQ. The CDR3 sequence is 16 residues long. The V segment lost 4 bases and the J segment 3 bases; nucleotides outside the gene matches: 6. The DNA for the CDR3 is TGCGCCAGCAGCATGGGACTAGCGGGAGTTTTCTACGAGCAGTACTTC. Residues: CASSMGLAGVFYEQYF.

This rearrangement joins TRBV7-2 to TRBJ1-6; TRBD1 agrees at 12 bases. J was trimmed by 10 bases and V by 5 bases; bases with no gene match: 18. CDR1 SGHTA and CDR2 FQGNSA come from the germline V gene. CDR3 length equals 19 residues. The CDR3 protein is CASSEPGTGGLYPASPLHF. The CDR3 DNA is TGTGCCAGCAGCGAACCCGGGACAGGGGGCTTATACCCCGCGTCACCCCTCCACTTT.

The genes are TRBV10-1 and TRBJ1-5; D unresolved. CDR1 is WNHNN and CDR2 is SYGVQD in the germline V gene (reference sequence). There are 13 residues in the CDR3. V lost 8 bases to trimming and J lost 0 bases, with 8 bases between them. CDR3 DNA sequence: TGCGCCAGCTCGCATTATAGCAATCAGCCCCAGCATTTT. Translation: CASSHYSNQPQHF.

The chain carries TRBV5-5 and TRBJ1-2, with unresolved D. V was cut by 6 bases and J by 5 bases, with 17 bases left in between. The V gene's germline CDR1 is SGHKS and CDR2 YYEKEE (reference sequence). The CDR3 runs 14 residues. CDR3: CASMDWTDGYGYTF. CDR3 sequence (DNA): TGTGCCAGCATGGATTGGACCGACGGTTATGGCTACACCTTC. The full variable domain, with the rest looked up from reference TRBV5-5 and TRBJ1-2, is DAGVTQSPTHLIKTRGQQVTLRCSPISGHKSVSWYQQVLGQGPQFIFQYYEKEERGRGNFPDRFSARQFPNYSSELNVNALLLGDSALYLCASMDWTDGYGYTFGSGTRLTVV.

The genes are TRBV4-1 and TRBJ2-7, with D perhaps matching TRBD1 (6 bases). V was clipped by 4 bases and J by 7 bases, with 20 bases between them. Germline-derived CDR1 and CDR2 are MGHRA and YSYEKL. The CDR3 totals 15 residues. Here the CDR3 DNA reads TGCGCCAGCAGCCCTAGGGGTCAGGGGTCGGTAGAGCAGTACTTC. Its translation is CASSPRGQGSVEQYF.

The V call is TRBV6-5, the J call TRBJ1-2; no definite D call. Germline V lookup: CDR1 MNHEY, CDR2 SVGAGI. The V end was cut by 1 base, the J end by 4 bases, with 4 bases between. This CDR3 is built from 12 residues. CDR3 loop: CASSYLSYGYTF. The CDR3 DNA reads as TGTGCCAGCAGTTACTTGTCCTATGGCTACACCTTC.

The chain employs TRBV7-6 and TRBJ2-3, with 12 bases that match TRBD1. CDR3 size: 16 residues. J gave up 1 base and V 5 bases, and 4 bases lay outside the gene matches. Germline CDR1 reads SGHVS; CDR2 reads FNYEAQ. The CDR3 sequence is CASSGDRGLGTDTQYF. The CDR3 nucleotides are TGTGCCAGCAGCGGGGACAGGGGGCTGGGCACAGATACGCAGTATTTT. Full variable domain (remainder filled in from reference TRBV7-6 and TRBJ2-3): GAGVSQSPRYKVTKRGQDVALRCDPISGHVSLYWYRQALGQGPEFLTYFNYEAQQDKSGLPNDRFSAERPEGSISTLTIQRTEQRDSAMYRCASSGDRGLGTDTQYFGPGTRLTVL.

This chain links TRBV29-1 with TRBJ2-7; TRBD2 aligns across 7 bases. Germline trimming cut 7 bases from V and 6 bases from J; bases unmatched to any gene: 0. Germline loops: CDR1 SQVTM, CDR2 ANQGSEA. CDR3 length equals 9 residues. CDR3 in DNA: TGCAGCGGGGGGGGCGAGCAGTACTTC. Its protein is CSGGGEQYF.

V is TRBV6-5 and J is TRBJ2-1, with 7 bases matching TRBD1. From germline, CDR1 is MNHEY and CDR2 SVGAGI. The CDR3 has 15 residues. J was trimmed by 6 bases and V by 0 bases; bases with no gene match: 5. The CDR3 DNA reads TGTGCCAGCAGTTACTCAACAGGGGAGAGCAATGAGCAGTTCTTC. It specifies CASSYSTGESNEQFF.

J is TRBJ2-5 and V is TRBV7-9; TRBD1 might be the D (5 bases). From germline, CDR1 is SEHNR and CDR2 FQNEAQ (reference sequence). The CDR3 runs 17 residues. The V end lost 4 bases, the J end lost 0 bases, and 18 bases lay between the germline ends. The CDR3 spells CASSSWGLTPNQETQYF. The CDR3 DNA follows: TGTGCCAGCAGCTCTTGGGGCTTAACTCCTAACCAAGAGACCCAGTACTTC.